The 32 T cell receptor beta chains listed next were all sequenced from one sample in a study of T cell responses to AZD1222 COVID-19 vaccine. TCRdb's copy holds only in-frame clones and misses some; the assay was immunoSEQ multiplex PCR. Of around 150,000 clones listed, roughly 89% are singletons. The sequencing here drew on peripheral blood, taken on day 0 of AZD1222 vaccination. All receptors derive from an adult in good health.

This sequence joins TRBV27 and TRBJ2-2, with 10 bases that match TRBD2. Germline-derived CDR1 and CDR2 are MNHEY and SMNVEV (reference sequence). With V trimmed by 7 bases and J by 4 bases, 6 bases remained unmatched. The CDR3 has 15 residues. The CDR3 DNA reads as TGTGCCAGCACCTGGGGACTAGCGAGCACCGGGGAGCTGTTTTTT. Its protein product is CASTWGLASTGELFF.

This chain connects TRBV9 to TRBJ1-6, with TRBD1 as a possible D gene (6 bases). Trimming pared 1 base from V and 8 bases from J, leaving 13 bases between. CDR3 size: 15 residues. Germline lookup yields CDR1 SGDLS and CDR2 YYNGEE. The CDR3 here is CASSVWAGADSPLHF. In DNA form, the CDR3 reads TGTGCCAGCAGCGTATGGGCGGGGGCTGATTCACCCCTCCACTTT.

V gene TRBV5-1 combines with J gene TRBJ1-5; a weak D match, TRBD1 (6 bases). Germline V CDR1 and CDR2: SGHRS, YFSETQ. The V gene lost 3 bases and the J gene lost 1 base, with 14 bases spanning the gap. The CDR3 runs to 16 residues. The CDR3 nucleotides are TGCGCCAGCAGCTCCGGGGACAAAGGAAGCAATCAGCCCCAGCATTTT. This gives the protein CASSSGDKGSNQPQHF.

The chain recombines TRBV29-1 with TRBJ1-1; D is unresolved. Germline V gene sequence: CDR1 SQVTM, CDR2 ANQGSEA. With 3 bases removed from V and 3 bases from J, the gap between germline ends came to 14 bases. This CDR3 is built from 14 residues. The CDR3: CSVDVGGVDTEAFF. The CDR3 DNA is TGCAGCGTTGATGTGGGAGGCGTTGACACTGAAGCTTTCTTT.

This chain uses TRBV27 with TRBJ2-7, with 12 bases lining up with TRBD2. The junction had 14 bases not matched to a gene; V was cut back by 5 bases and J by 3 bases. Germline V lookup: CDR1 MNHEY, CDR2 SMNVEV (reference sequence). CDR3 length: 18 amino acids. CDR3 coding DNA: TGTGCCAGCAGTATACGGACTAGCGGGACCATACAGAACTACGAGCAGTACTTC. As protein: CASSIRTSGTIQNYEQYF.

The rearrangement joins TRBV24-1 to TRBJ2-1; 12 bases map to TRBD1. Germline CDR1 KGHDR, CDR2 SFDVKD. Losses at the gene ends were 5 bases for V and 9 bases for J; bases not matched to a gene: 7. The CDR3 runs 15 residues. This CDR3 is CATSARDRGRGEQFF. The CDR3 nucleotides are TGTGCCACCAGTGCCCGGGACAGGGGGCGTGGTGAGCAGTTCTTC.

This chain joins TRBV27 and TRBJ2-1; 8 nucleotides line up with TRBD1. The CDR3 is 17 amino acids. Trimming cost V 6 bases and J 0 bases; bases outside gene matches: 10. Germline lookup yields CDR1 MNHEY and CDR2 SMNVEV (reference sequence). The DNA of the CDR3 is TGTGCCAGCAGCCGGGACAGGCCAAGAAGCTCCTACAATGAGCAGTTCTTC. Protein product: CASSRDRPRSSYNEQFF.

This chain connects TRBV10-3 to TRBJ2-1, with a weak D call TRBD1 (5 bases). The CDR3 contains 15 residues. Germline V gene sequence: CDR1 ENHRY, CDR2 SYGVKD. Trimming removed 3 bases at V and 3 bases at J, with 12 bases between. Here the CDR3 DNA reads TGTGCCATCAGTGAATTAGGGCAGGGCTACAATGAGCAGTTCTTC. This codes for CAISELGQGYNEQFF.

The chain combines TRBV19 with TRBJ1-3; D not certain. This CDR3 is built from 12 residues. Germline V gives CDR1 LNHDA, CDR2 SQIVND (reference sequence). V gave up 4 bases and J gave up 2 bases, with 3 bases separating them. The CDR3 is CASSSTGNTIYF. The CDR3 nucleotides are TGTGCCAGTAGTAGCACTGGAAACACCATATATTTT.

The chain joins TRBV6-2 or TRBV6-3 to TRBJ1-5; no firm D call. Trimming shortened V by 2 bases and J by 4 bases, and 15 bases separated the two germline ends. The CDR3 runs 16 residues. Germline V gene sequence: CDR1 MNHEY, CDR2 SVGEGT. This CDR3 is CASSYLGTVANQPQHF. The CDR3 nucleotides read TGTGCCAGCAGTTACCTGGGAACAGTGGCTAATCAGCCCCAGCATTTT.

V usage is TRBV18 and J usage is TRBJ1-2; no firm D call. Looked up from germline, CDR1 is KGHSH and CDR2 is LQKENI. V was cut by 6 bases and J by 8 bases, with 13 bases left in between. The length of the CDR3 is 12 residues. CDR3 sequence: CASSPKPSGYTF. CDR3 sequence (DNA): TGTGCCAGCTCTCCTAAACCAAGCGGCTACACCTTC. The entire variable domain, with the rest obtained from reference TRBV18 and TRBJ1-2, is as follows: NAGVMQNPRHLVRRRGQEARLRCSPMKGHSHVYWYRQLPEEGLKFMVYLQKENIIDESGMPKERFSAEFPKEGPSILRIQQVVRGDSAAYFCASSPKPSGYTFGSGTRLTVV.

The gene calls are TRBV9 and TRBJ1-1; D unresolved. The V gene lost 0 bases and the J gene lost 1 base, with 4 bases spanning the gap. The germline V gene has CDR1 SGDLS and CDR2 YYNGEE. The CDR3 has 13 residues. DNA for the CDR3: TGTGCCAGCAGCGTAGCTGGGAACACTGAAGCTTTCTTT. It encodes CASSVAGNTEAFF.

The gene calls are TRBV6-5 and TRBJ2-7, with 7 nucleotides matching TRBD1. Germline CDR1 MNHEY, CDR2 SVGAGI. CDR3 length equals 15 residues. The V gene end was trimmed by 0 bases and the J gene end by 4 bases; junction bases not matched to a gene: 6. The DNA for the CDR3 is TGTGCCAGCAGTTACTCGGATGAGACAGGGTACGAGCAGTACTTC. It is translated as CASSYSDETGYEQYF.

The gene calls are TRBV7-6 and TRBJ2-3, with 13 bases fitting TRBD2. The V gene end was trimmed by 5 bases and the J gene end by 1 base; junction bases not matched to a gene: 12. Per the germline V gene, CDR1 is SGHVS and CDR2 is FNYEAQ. The CDR3 totals 19 residues. DNA of the CDR3: TGTGCCAGCAGCCACCGACTAGCGGGGGGCGCCCCTGGCACAGATACGCAGTATTTT. Its translation is CASSHRLAGGAPGTDTQYF.

The chain uses TRBV6-5 and TRBJ2-7, with TRBD1 as a possible D gene (6 bases). This CDR3 is built from 13 residues. The germline V and J ends were trimmed by 5 bases and 1 base, with 9 bases remaining between them. The germline V gene has CDR1 MNHEY and CDR2 SVGAGI. The CDR3 sequence: CASSTTGSYEQYF. CDR3 bases: TGTGCCAGCAGTACGACAGGTTCCTACGAGCAGTACTTC.

The chain employs TRBV19 and TRBJ2-6; D possibly matches TRBD1 or TRBD2 (5 bases each). Trimming stripped 4 bases from V and 2 bases from J, with 15 bases between. CDR3 length: 17 amino acids. The germline V gene has CDR1 LNHDA and CDR2 SQIVND (reference sequence). CDR3 DNA sequence: TGTGCCAGTAGTAAGAGGGGCATCCCCCCTGGGGCCAACGTCCTGACTTTC. This translates into CASSKRGIPPGANVLTF.

Comments on this clone: This CDR3 is also generated by other DNA sequences in the sample. The chain joins TRBV5-1 to TRBJ1-3, with D maybe TRBD1 (5 bases). CDR1 is SGHRS, CDR2 YFSETQ, per germline. CDR3 length: 16 residues. Trimming pared 0 bases from V and 0 bases from J, leaving 10 bases between. The CDR3 is CASSLEGLSSGNTIYF. The CDR3 region has the DNA TGCGCCAGCAGCTTGGAGGGGCTAAGCTCTGGAAACACCATATATTTT.

The V and J genes are TRBV6-5 and TRBJ1-1; D is ambiguous. Per germline, CDR1 MNHEY and CDR2 SVGAGI. Trimming removed 2 bases at V and 1 base at J, with 14 bases between. The CDR3 consists of 16 residues. The CDR3 sequence is CASSYLGRTENTEAFF. CDR3 in DNA: TGTGCCAGCAGTTACCTCGGACGGACGGAGAACACTGAAGCTTTCTTT.

This clone showed up just a few times. The J gene is TRBJ1-2, the V gene TRBV2, with D uncertain. Germline V CDR1 and CDR2: SNHLY, FYNNEI. V gave up 6 bases and J gave up 4 bases, with 18 bases separating them. This CDR3 contains 15 residues. The CDR3 spells CASSQKRSPGYGYTF. In DNA, the CDR3 is TGTGCCAGCAGCCAAAAGAGAAGTCCCGGCTATGGCTACACCTTC.

V and J are TRBV5-1 and TRBJ1-1; D gene unclear. V was pared by 0 bases and J by 2 bases, with 5 bases between. This CDR3 contains 13 residues. CDR1 and CDR2 (germline): SGHRS, YFSETQ. CDR3 sequence (DNA): TGCGCCAGCAGCTTGGGGGTTAACACTGAAGCTTTCTTT. Amino acids: CASSLGVNTEAFF.

This clone was found a few times. The chain uses TRBV15 and TRBJ1-3; the D gene is possibly TRBD1 (5 bases). V lost 1 base to trimming and J lost 1 base, with 11 bases between them. This CDR3 has 16 amino acids. Germline V gene lookup returns CDR1 LNHNV and CDR2 YYDKDF (reference sequence). CDR3 DNA sequence: TGTGCCACCAGCAGAGGTTTCAGGGATTCTGGAAACACCATATATTTT. It codes for CATSRGFRDSGNTIYF.

The chain recombines TRBV27 with TRBJ1-1; unclear D gene. The ends were cut back, 8 bases at V and 7 bases at J, with 11 bases in the middle. The length of the CDR3 is 11 residues. Germline V lookup: CDR1 MNHEY, CDR2 SMNVEV (reference sequence). In DNA, the CDR3 is TGTGCCAGCGCCGGGTGGGGTGAAGCTTTCTTT. Encoded protein: CASAGWGEAFF.

The chain is built from TRBV6-2 or TRBV6-3 and TRBJ1-2, with D hard to call. The CDR3 totals 14 residues. Germline V CDR1 and CDR2: MNHEY, SVGEGT. The V end was cut by 5 bases, the J end by 3 bases, with 13 bases between. The CDR3 spells CASSTHREYYGYTF. The CDR3 DNA follows: TGTGCCAGCAGTACCCACCGGGAATACTATGGCTACACCTTC.

In this sample, this clone turned up a few times. The chain recombines TRBV5-1 with TRBJ1-5, with a tentative D call TRBD1 (6 bases). V was trimmed by 4 bases and J by 7 bases, leaving 15 bases between them. The V gene's germline CDR1 is SGHRS and CDR2 YFSETQ. This CDR3 has 14 amino acids. The CDR3 here is CASSVHGGQQPQHF. CDR3 nucleotide sequence: TGCGCCAGCAGCGTCCACGGGGGCCAACAGCCCCAGCATTTT.

The rearrangement joins TRBV6-2 or TRBV6-3 to TRBJ1-1; D is unresolved. The CDR3 covers 12 residues. The ends were cut back, 6 bases at V and 3 bases at J, with 8 bases in the middle. From germline, CDR1 is MNHEY and CDR2 SVGEGT. CDR3 DNA: TGTGCCAGCAGCCTAGGATACACTGAAGCTTTCTTT. Its protein is CASSLGYTEAFF.

The chain uses TRBV6-5 and TRBJ1-5, with 7 bases identical to TRBD1. This CDR3 is 14 amino acids long. Germline CDR1 MNHEY, CDR2 SVGAGI. J lost 7 bases, V lost 6 bases, and 9 bases had no gene match. The CDR3 coding sequence is TGTGCCAGCAGCGCGACAGGGAACGGGCAGCCCCAGCATTTT. Translated: CASSATGNGQPQHF.

The V gene is TRBV19, the J gene TRBJ2-3, with 9 nucleotides matching TRBD2. Trimming removed 4 bases from V and 1 base from J; junction bases left unmatched: 6. The CDR3 has 16 residues. Germline-derived CDR1 and CDR2 are LNHDA and SQIVND (reference sequence). CDR3 sequence reads: CASSTGTSRRTDTQYF. CDR3 DNA sequence: TGTGCCAGTAGTACTGGGACTAGCCGACGCACAGATACGCAGTATTTT. Filled out from reference TRBV19 and TRBJ2-3, the complete variable domain reads DGGITQSPKYLFRKEGQNVTLSCEQNLNHDAMYWYRQDPGQGLRLIYYSQIVNDFQKGDIAEGYSVSREKKESFPLTVTSAQKNPTAFYLCASSTGTSRRTDTQYFGPGTRLTVL.

This chain links TRBV27 with TRBJ1-2; no definite D call. This CDR3 has 16 residues. The V and J ends lost 4 bases and 4 bases respectively, with 19 bases between them. The germline V gene encodes CDR1 MNHEY and CDR2 SMNVEV (reference sequence). CDR3 bases: TGTGCCAGCAGTTCAGCCTCCCGGGATCATGGCTATGGCTACACCTTC. This translates into CASSSASRDHGYGYTF.

This sequence joins TRBV7-8 and TRBJ1-2; possibly TRBD1 for D (6 bases). Germline V gives CDR1 SGHVS, CDR2 FQNEAQ. The V end was cut by 5 bases, the J end by 4 bases, with 14 bases between. This CDR3 has 14 residues. This CDR3 reads CASSNGQKLYGYTF. Written as DNA, the CDR3 is TGTGCCAGCAGCAATGGACAGAAACTCTATGGCTACACCTTC.

The chain combines TRBV6-5 with TRBJ2-7; 9 bases match TRBD1. This CDR3 is 15 amino acids long. V was clipped by 5 bases and J by 3 bases; unmatched bases: 8. The germline V gene encodes CDR1 MNHEY and CDR2 SVGAGI. As DNA, the CDR3 is TGTGCCAGCAGTCCCCGGGACAGGGCGATCTACGAGCAGTACTTC. This encodes CASSPRDRAIYEQYF.

The V gene is TRBV7-2, the J gene TRBJ1-1, with D possibly matching TRBD1 (6 bases). The CDR3 has 13 amino acids. Per germline, CDR1 SGHTA and CDR2 FQGNSA. V lost 3 bases and J 7 bases, leaving 12 bases between the germline ends. The CDR3 loop is CASSLGGGLEAFF. The CDR3, as DNA: TGTGCCAGCAGCTTGGGCGGGGGCCTTGAAGCTTTCTTT. The full variable domain, completed using reference TRBV7-2 and TRBJ1-1, is GAGVSQSPSNKVTEKGKDVELRCDPISGHTALYWYRQSLGQGLEFLIYFQGNSAPDKSGLPSDRFSAERTGGSVSTLTIQRTQQEDSAVYLCASSLGGGLEAFFGQGTRLTVV.

This clone appeared a single time. The rearrangement links TRBV19 to TRBJ2-6, with D uncertain. Germline V gene lookup returns CDR1 LNHDA and CDR2 SQIVND (reference sequence). With 3 bases removed from V and 0 bases from J, the gap between germline ends came to 9 bases. The CDR3 consists of 16 residues. The CDR3 sequence is CASSILRSSGANVLTF. The CDR3 DNA sequence: TGTGCCAGTAGTATTTTGCGAAGCTCTGGGGCCAACGTCCTGACTTTC.